This T cell receptor (beta chain) was sequenced in a study of blood T cell repertoires in COVID-19. Membership in each cohort depended on participant-reported clinical history. Assay: immunoSEQ multiplex PCR; the TCRdb copy retains only in-frame clones and omits some. This repertoire shows around 310,000 clones, roughly 91% found once; its top ten account for over 9%. Germline CDR1 is MDHEN and CDR2 is SYDVKM. V was pared by 3 bases and J by 4 bases, with 12 bases between. There are 14 residues in the CDR3. The sequenced sample was PBMCs or T cells enriched from blood (not recorded which). The sequence came from a woman aged 25 to 39 who had recovered from COVID-19. The chain couples TRBV28 to TRBJ1-2; no firm D call. CDR3 nucleotides: TGTGCCAGCAGTTTTATCATGGGCCCCTATGGCTACACCTTC. Its translation: CASSFIMGPYGYTF.